The source of this T cell receptor beta chain is a study of Ad26.COV2.S vaccination and SARS-CoV-2 variants. Study-level information: Vaccine-arm donor from the placebo-controlled COV1001 Ad26.COV2.S trial.

This clone is a singleton in its sample. The table came from immunoSEQ multiplex PCR; TCRdb's copy has only in-frame clones and leaves some out. The sample holds about 280,000 clones; around 87% are singletons and the top ten take around 3%. As to treatment: around 19 received Ad26.COV2.S at low or high dose, single or two shots; 5 received placebo; per-sample allocation not given. Material that was analyzed had been drawn on day 63 after the first vaccine or placebo injection. SARS-CoV-2 spike from the Wuhan strain was encoded by the vaccine, an Ad26 vector. The material was peripheral blood, obtained in a trial of Ad26.COV2.S vaccine versus placebo. The clonotype originates from a person aged 18-65 years who received the Ad26.COV2.S COVID-19 vaccine or a placebo.

The CDR3 region has the DNA TGTGCCAGCTCACCACCGTGGATTGAGGCAGGGAGGGTTCGCAATCAGCCCCAGCATTTT. Translation gives CASSPPWIEAGRVRNQPQHF. The chain carries TRBV18 and TRBJ1-5; tentative D call: TRBD1 (5 bases). The CDR3 consists of 20 residues. The ends were cut back, 0 bases at V and 2 bases at J, with 23 bases in the middle. CDR1 is KGHSH and CDR2 is LQKENI in the germline V gene.